The 28 T cell receptor beta chains below all came from one sample that was sequenced in a study of blood T cell repertoires in COVID-19. Profiling relied on immunoSEQ multiplex PCR, and the TCRdb table lists in-frame clones only, not all of them. The repertoire has about 240,000 clones, over 80% of them found once; the top ten carry 2.5% to 3%. The sequencing input was PBMCs or T cells enriched from blood (not recorded which). These receptors all come from a woman between 25 and 40 years old with acute COVID-19.

The V call is TRBV4-1, the J call TRBJ1-1; D gene uncertain. The CDR3 loop spans 15 amino acids. CDR1 is MGHRA, CDR2 YSYEKL, per germline. The V and J ends lost 4 bases and 4 bases respectively, with 16 bases between them. CDR3: CASSLTSLTTTEAFF. The CDR3 DNA reads as TGCGCCAGCAGCCTCACCTCCCTAACCACCACTGAAGCTTTCTTT.

This chain joins TRBV4-3 and TRBJ2-3; 8 bases agree with TRBD2. V was clipped by 2 bases and J by 6 bases; unmatched bases: 10. The germline V gene encodes CDR1 LGHNA and CDR2 YSLEER. There are 16 residues in the CDR3. CDR3 in amino acids: CASSQQRRGAWDTQYF. In DNA form, the CDR3 reads TGCGCCAGCAGCCAACAAAGGCGGGGGGCCTGGGATACGCAGTATTTT.

The genes are TRBV7-6 and TRBJ2-2; TRBD2 matches at 9 bases. Looked up from germline, CDR1 is SGHVS and CDR2 is FNYEAQ. Trimming removed 5 bases from V and 7 bases from J; junction bases left unmatched: 5. This CDR3 is 14 amino acids long. The CDR3 is CASSHSGGGGELFF. In DNA, the CDR3 is TGTGCCAGCAGCCATAGCGGGGGCGGCGGGGAGCTGTTTTTT.

The J gene is TRBJ2-7, the V gene TRBV15, with 9 bases fitting TRBD1. Germline CDR1 and CDR2: LNHNV and YYDKDF (reference sequence). The CDR3 covers 19 residues. Trimming removed 5 bases from V and 6 bases from J; junction bases left unmatched: 23. In DNA form, the CDR3 reads TGTGCCACCAGCGGTTACAGGGGGCCTTTAATCGACGCGGGGTCCGAGCAGTACTTC. Its translation is CATSGYRGPLIDAGSEQYF.

The CDR3 loop is CSVEIGAFQFF. In DNA, the CDR3 is TGCAGCGTTGAAATAGGGGCGTTTCAGTTTTTT. V is TRBV29-1 and J is TRBJ1-4, with D maybe TRBD1 (5 bases). The germline gives CDR1 SQVTM, CDR2 ANQGSEA. V dropped 2 bases and J dropped 16 bases, with 14 bases sitting between them. This CDR3 contains 11 residues.

This sequence joins TRBV6-5 and TRBJ1-5; D is perhaps TRBD1 (6 bases). V lost 8 bases, J lost 7 bases, and 12 bases lay in between. Germline V gives CDR1 MNHEY, CDR2 SVGAGI. This CDR3 has 12 amino acids. DNA for the CDR3: TGTGCCAGCGGCAGGGGACGGCAGCCCCAGCATTTT. It encodes CASGRGRQPQHF.

The rearrangement uses TRBV5-6 and TRBJ1-6; no firm D call. This CDR3 comprises 15 residues. V was cut by 3 bases and J by 7 bases, with 14 bases left in between. Germline V CDR1 and CDR2: SGHDT, YYEEEE. In DNA, the CDR3 is TGTGCCAGCAGCTCCCCCCTAGGTGGCAATTCACCCCTCCACTTT. It is translated as CASSSPLGGNSPLHF.

The genes are TRBV10-3 and TRBJ1-3; unclear D gene. The germline CDR1 and CDR2 sequences are ENHRY and SYGVKD. The length of the CDR3 is 19 residues. V lost 5 bases to trimming and J lost 0 bases, with 23 bases between them. The CDR3 is CAISSLSSLSLSSGNTIYF. The DNA of the CDR3 is TGTGCCATCAGTTCCTTATCCTCGTTAAGCCTGAGCTCTGGAAACACCATATATTTT.

Here the CDR3 reads CASSFSAGGGVSYNEQFF. The CDR3 DNA reads TGTGCCAGCAGCTTTTCAGCGGGTGGAGGCGTCTCCTACAATGAGCAGTTCTTC. The genes are TRBV7-9 and TRBJ2-1; possible D gene TRBD2, 6 bases. CDR1 is SEHNR, CDR2 FQNEAQ, per germline (reference sequence). The CDR3 contains 18 residues. V was trimmed by 3 bases and J by 0 bases, leaving 18 bases between them.

This chain uses TRBV19 with TRBJ1-1; D is unresolved. This CDR3 is 14 amino acids long. The germline CDR1 and CDR2 sequences are LNHDA and SQIVND (reference sequence). Deletions cut 0 bases from V and 7 bases from J, with 12 bases between. In DNA form, the CDR3 reads TGTGCCAGTAGTATAGATTCGGGGAATGTTGAAGCTTTCTTT. This translates into CASSIDSGNVEAFF.

The chain has TRBV6-5 and TRBJ2-5, with 9 bases aligning to TRBD1. The CDR3 consists of 15 residues. Germline CDR1 reads MNHEY; CDR2 reads SVGAGI. The junction had 3 bases not matched to a gene; V was cut back by 2 bases and J by 2 bases. CDR3 sequence (DNA): TGTGCCAGCAGTTACACAGGGGGCATGCAAGAGACCCAGTACTTC. Its translation is CASSYTGGMQETQYF.

The rearrangement joins TRBV6-1 to TRBJ2-7, with D possibly TRBD1 on 7 matching bases. The germline gives CDR1 MNHNS, CDR2 SASEGT. Trimming removed 0 bases at V and 3 bases at J, with 12 bases between. The CDR3 spans 15 residues. This chain's CDR3 is CASSEAPGGSYEQYF. CDR3 DNA sequence: TGTGCCAGCAGTGAAGCCCCAGGGGGGAGCTACGAGCAGTACTTC.

J is TRBJ1-1 and V is TRBV20-1; TRBD1 matches 8 bases. The CDR3 is made up of 16 amino acids. Losses at the gene ends were 3 bases for V and 4 bases for J; bases not matched to a gene: 13. CDR1 DFQATT and CDR2 SNEGSKA come from the germline V gene (reference sequence). The CDR3 DNA reads as TGCAGTGCTAGTCCCCCAGGGGGCCTGTCAAGCACTGAAGCTTTCTTT. As protein: CSASPPGGLSSTEAFF.

The chain uses TRBV6-5 and TRBJ1-2; TRBD1 aligns across 7 bases. Trimming at V came to 7 bases and at J to 4 bases, leaving 9 bases not matched to a gene. The CDR3 totals 14 residues. Germline V gene data show CDR1 as MNHEY and CDR2 as SVGAGI. The CDR3 reads CASKEDRYSYGYTF. The DNA of the CDR3 is TGTGCCAGCAAAGAGGACAGGTATAGCTATGGCTACACCTTC.

This chain joins TRBV12-3 or TRBV12-4 and TRBJ1-2; 9 bases are a match to TRBD1. After removal of 5 bases from V and 6 bases from J, the junction contained 4 bases not matched to a gene. The CDR3 covers 13 residues. The CDR3 DNA sequence: TGTGCCAGCAGTAACAGGGGGCCGGATGGCTACACCTTC. Encoded protein: CASSNRGPDGYTF.

V gene TRBV28 combines with J gene TRBJ1-1; 9 bases map to TRBD1. Germline assignment: CDR1 MDHEN and CDR2 SYDVKM. The CDR3 is 15 residues long. J lost 2 bases, V lost 8 bases, and 9 bases had no gene match. CDR3 region: CASPDGTGKNTEAFF. Here the CDR3 DNA reads TGTGCCAGCCCTGACGGGACAGGGAAAAACACTGAAGCTTTCTTT.

The rearrangement uses TRBV7-2 and TRBJ1-2; D is ambiguous. This CDR3 comprises 16 residues. Per the germline V gene, CDR1 is SGHTA and CDR2 is FQGNSA. V was clipped by 5 bases and J by 4 bases, with 20 bases between them. The CDR3 spells CASSPRGGREGYGYTF. Written as DNA, the CDR3 is TGTGCCAGCAGCCCACGGGGAGGGCGAGAGGGCTATGGCTACACCTTC.

This clone has only a few counts. This chain links TRBV2 with TRBJ2-5, with D maybe TRBD2 (6 bases). Trimming shortened V by 10 bases and J by 5 bases, and 17 bases separated the two germline ends. The CDR3 is 13 residues long. The V gene's germline CDR1 is SNHLY and CDR2 FYNNEI. The CDR3 is CATSVRAGETQYF. The CDR3, as DNA: TGTGCCACGTCCGTCAGGGCGGGGGAGACCCAGTACTTC.

The V and J genes are TRBV30 and TRBJ1-5, with unresolved D. Per the germline V gene, CDR1 is GTSNPN and CDR2 is SVGIG (reference sequence). The V end was cut by 1 base, the J end by 6 bases, with 10 bases between. This CDR3 contains 13 residues. The CDR3: CAWSARFGQPQHF. DNA for the CDR3: TGTGCCTGGAGTGCGAGGTTTGGTCAGCCCCAGCATTTT.

The chain is built from TRBV6-2 or TRBV6-3 and TRBJ2-3, with D perhaps TRBD1 (6 bases). CDR1 and CDR2 from the germline V gene are MNHEY and SVGEGT. CDR3 size: 17 residues. Trimming pared 4 bases from V and 3 bases from J, leaving 20 bases between. This CDR3 is CASSFTQGPLETDTQYF. Here the CDR3 DNA reads TGTGCCAGCAGTTTTACGCAGGGGCCCCTGGAAACAGATACGCAGTATTTT.

CDR3 DNA: TGTGCCAGCAGTGAAAAGGACTACTACGAGCAGTACTTC. Translation gives CASSEKDYYEQYF. V usage is TRBV27 and J usage is TRBJ2-7, with D maybe TRBD2 (6 bases). From germline, CDR1 is MNHEY and CDR2 SMNVEV (reference sequence). The CDR3 length is 13 residues. With 5 bases removed from V and 3 bases from J, the gap between germline ends came to 11 bases.

CDR3 loop: CASSTRGGTEAFF. For the CDR3, the DNA is TGTGCCAGCAGCACCAGGGGTGGCACTGAAGCTTTCTTT. V and J are TRBV7-9 and TRBJ1-1, with D perhaps matching TRBD1 (6 bases). The CDR3 extends over 13 amino acids. Deletions cut 5 bases from V and 4 bases from J, with 11 bases between. Germline CDR1 is SEHNR and CDR2 is FQNEAQ (reference sequence).

About this clone: Other DNA variants within this sample encode the same CDR3. The chain uses TRBV4-3 and TRBJ2-1; D possibly corresponds to TRBD2 (7 bases). The germline gives CDR1 LGHNA, CDR2 YSLEER. The ends were cut back, 0 bases at V and 4 bases at J, with 10 bases in the middle. CDR3 size: 15 residues. CDR3 sequence (DNA): TGCGCCAGCAGCCAAGACCGGGGGGCTTACAATGAGCAGTTCTTC. This gives the protein CASSQDRGAYNEQFF.

The chain links TRBV19 to TRBJ2-2, with 8 bases aligning to TRBD1. This CDR3 is 17 amino acids long. Looked up from germline, CDR1 is LNHDA and CDR2 is SQIVND (reference sequence). V was clipped by 4 bases and J by 4 bases; unmatched bases: 11. The DNA for the CDR3 is TGTGCCAGTAGTAACACCCCGACAGGGGACACCACCGGGGAGCTGTTTTTT. Its protein product is CASSNTPTGDTTGELFF. Variable domain in full (rest from reference TRBV19 and TRBJ2-2): DGGITQSPKYLFRKEGQNVTLSCEQNLNHDAMYWYRQDPGQGLRLIYYSQIVNDFQKGDIAEGYSVSREKKESFPLTVTSAQKNPTAFYLCASSNTPTGDTTGELFFGEGSRLTVL.

The rearrangement uses TRBV7-9 and TRBJ1-6, with a weak D call TRBD1 (5 bases). V was cut by 5 bases and J by 7 bases, with 18 bases left in between. Germline V gene data show CDR1 as SEHNR and CDR2 as FQNEAQ (reference sequence). The CDR3 is 16 amino acids. In nucleotides, the CDR3 is TGTGCCAGCAGCCGCTTTGGAGGGGCGGACAATTCACCCCTCCACTTT. Its protein product is CASSRFGGADNSPLHF.

This clone has a single count. The chain is built from TRBV4-3 and TRBJ1-1; unclear D gene. Germline CDR1 reads LGHNA; CDR2 reads YSLEER. Between the trimmed V and J ends, which lost 6 bases and 0 bases, there was a span of 17 bases. The CDR3 has 16 residues. CDR3 protein: CASSLNNRGVNTEAFF. The CDR3 DNA reads as TGCGCCAGCAGTTTAAACAACCGGGGAGTGAACACTGAAGCTTTCTTT.

The chain carries TRBV6-1 and TRBJ1-5; D not certain. The V gene lost 1 base and the J gene lost 7 bases, with 14 bases spanning the gap. The CDR3 runs to 15 residues. CDR1 and CDR2 from the germline V gene are MNHNS and SASEGT. The CDR3 bases are TGTGCCAGCAGTGAAGATCAGGCCCGGAGGCAGCCCCAGCATTTT. Its translation: CASSEDQARRQPQHF.

CDR3 nucleotide sequence: TGTGCCAGCAGTTTACAGAATCAGCCCCAGCATTTT. The encoded protein is CASSLQNQPQHF. V is TRBV27 and J is TRBJ1-5; unclear D gene. This CDR3 contains 12 residues. The V end was cut by 2 bases, the J end by 4 bases, with 3 bases between. Germline CDR1 MNHEY, CDR2 SMNVEV (reference sequence).